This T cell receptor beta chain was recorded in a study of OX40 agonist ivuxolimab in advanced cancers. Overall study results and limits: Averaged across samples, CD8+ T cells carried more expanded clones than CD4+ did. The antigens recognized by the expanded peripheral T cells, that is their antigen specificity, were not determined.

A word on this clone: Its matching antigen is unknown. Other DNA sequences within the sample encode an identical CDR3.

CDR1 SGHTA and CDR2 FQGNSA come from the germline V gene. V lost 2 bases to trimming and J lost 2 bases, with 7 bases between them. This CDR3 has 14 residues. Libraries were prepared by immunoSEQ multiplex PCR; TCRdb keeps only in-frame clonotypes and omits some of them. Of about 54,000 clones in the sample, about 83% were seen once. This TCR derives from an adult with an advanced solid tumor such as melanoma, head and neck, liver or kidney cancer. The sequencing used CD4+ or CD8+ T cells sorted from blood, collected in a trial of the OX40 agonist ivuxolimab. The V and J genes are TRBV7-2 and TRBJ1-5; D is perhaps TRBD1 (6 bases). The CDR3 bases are TGTGCCAGCAGCTTATCAGGGGGCAATCAGCCCCAGCATTTT. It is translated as CASSLSGGNQPQHF.